This T cell receptor beta chain was sequenced for a study of control samples from healthy donors and cancer patients. This clone occurred once. Data came from immunoSEQ multiplex PCR; TCRdb stores just in-frame clones and leaves some out. The sample contains tens of thousands of clones, about 88% of which appear only once. There are 16 residues in the CDR3. In germline, CDR1 is SGHRS, CDR2 YFSETQ. The V and J ends lost 0 bases and 5 bases, in that order; junction bases with no gene match: 6. The source of this sequence is a woman aged 50 to 60 in good health. The sample taken for sequencing was blood. The chain has TRBV5-1 and TRBJ1-1; 11 nucleotides match TRBD1. This chain's CDR3 is CASSLGTGGPGTEAFF. The CDR3 DNA sequence: TGCGCCAGCAGCTTGGGGACAGGGGGCCCAGGAACTGAAGCTTTCTTT.